These T cell receptor beta chains were read from a single sample in a study of OX40 agonist ivuxolimab in advanced cancers. Assay: immunoSEQ multiplex PCR; the TCRdb copy retains only in-frame clones and omits some. The table has over 90,000 clones, approximately 95% seen once. The sample here was CD4+ or CD8+ T cells sorted from blood, taken in a trial of the OX40 agonist ivuxolimab. The receptor set was obtained from an adult with an advanced solid tumor such as melanoma, head and neck, liver or kidney cancer. Each CDR3 is given with its conserved first and last residue.

TRBV6-5	TRBJ2-6	CASSYFAGGGANVLTF
TRBV11-3	TRBJ1-1	CASSRQGNTEAFF
TRBV27	TRBJ2-6	CASSLRSRDSPSRANVLTF
TRBV4-3	TRBJ2-2	CASSPRAGGNTGELFF
TRBV5-1	TRBJ2-2	CASSLLPSGQRTGELFF
TRBV5-6	TRBJ2-5	CASSLQETQYF
TRBV28	TRBJ1-2	CASTIQGAGGYTF
TRBV28	TRBJ2-7	CASSPGLGTGGYEQYF
TRBV2	TRBJ1-5	CASSPTGGNQPQHF
TRBV28	TRBJ1-2	CASTGARRGGYTF
TRBV19	TRBJ1-2	CASSIATNYGYTF
TRBV4-2	TRBJ1-5	CASSQGVGQGMGQPQHF
TRBV7-3	TRBJ2-1	CASSTGTYDEQFF
TRBV6-4	TRBJ1-2	CASSPDRVGGYTF
TRBV4-3	TRBJ2-5	CASSQDRWGAPTQYF
TRBV15	TRBJ1-1	CATSRGTGGSLDTEAFF
TRBV18	TRBJ1-2	CASSPQGDYGYTF
TRBV5-4	TRBJ1-4	CASSSGWGNEKLFF
TRBV9	TRBJ2-7	CASSVEWSSYEQYF
TRBV2	TRBJ2-7	CASSGGGTGPYEQYF
TRBV7-2	TRBJ2-7	CASSSGGGGAYEQYF
TRBV19	TRBJ2-1	CASRRLAGANEQFF